One and the same sample provided the 5 T cell receptor beta chains below, sequenced in a study of cytomegalovirus exposure and HLA in healthy donors. PCR amplification relied on 60 Vbeta primers (plus 13 Jbeta primers). Some clones are missing from TCRdb's copy, which holds only in-frame ones; the method was immunoSEQ multiplex PCR. This sample carries 200,000 to 250,000 clones, 82% of them seen once, and the ten largest clones take 5% to 6%. Sample: PBMCs. These TCRs come from a woman aged 40-49 years in good health and CMV-seropositive.

This chain joins TRBV30 and TRBJ2-4; 8 bases align to TRBD2. Germline V gene data show CDR1 as GTSNPN and CDR2 as SVGIG (reference sequence). The CDR3 runs to 19 residues. J was trimmed by 2 bases and V by 2 bases; bases with no gene match: 17. The DNA for the CDR3 is TGTGCCTGGAGTCCGTTGGGCCTTAGCGGGAACTTCACCAAAAACATTCAGTACTTC. Translation: CAWSPLGLSGNFTKNIQYF.

Here the CDR3 reads CSVEELGGRAFF. In DNA form, the CDR3 reads TGCAGCGTTGAAGAATTAGGAGGGAGGGCTTTCTTT. The V gene is TRBV29-1, the J gene TRBJ1-1, with D hard to call. This CDR3 contains 12 residues. The germline gives CDR1 SQVTM, CDR2 ANQGSEA. V lost 0 bases and J lost 11, with 13 bases in between.

Turning to this clone: In the same sample, other DNA sequences code for this CDR3. The chain couples TRBV7-9 to TRBJ2-7, with 7 bases matching TRBD1. Germline assignment: CDR1 SEHNR and CDR2 FQNEAQ (reference sequence). Germline trimming cut 2 bases from V and 3 bases from J; bases unmatched to any gene: 1. The CDR3 runs to 13 residues. The CDR3, as DNA: TGTGCCAGCAGCTTACGACAGGGCTACGAGCAGTACTTC. Its protein product is CASSLRQGYEQYF.

The CDR3 DNA reads TGTGCCAGCAGTTACTCGATTGGCAGGGGAAGGACTGAAGCTTTCTTT. Its protein product is CASSYSIGRGRTEAFF. The chain carries TRBV6-6 and TRBJ1-1; a weak D match, TRBD1 (6 bases). Germline loops: CDR1 MNHNY, CDR2 SVGAGI (reference sequence). Trimming shortened V by 0 bases and J by 5 bases, and 16 bases separated the two germline ends. This CDR3 has 16 residues.

This rearrangement joins TRBV4-2 to TRBJ2-7; TRBD2 matches at 11 bases. Germline V gene sequence: CDR1 LGHNA, CDR2 YNFKEQ. V shed 4 bases, J shed 4 bases, and the junction held 3 bases outside the gene matches. This CDR3 has 14 residues. CDR3 in DNA: TGTGCCAGCAGCCGCGGACTAGCGGGTTACGAGCAGTACTTC. Translated, it gives CASSRGLAGYEQYF.